The 3 T cell receptor beta chains below all came from one sample that was sequenced in a study of CXCR3-negative and CXCR3-positive naive CD8 T cells. Findings and limits, study-wide: When CXCR3-positive naive cells were set against CXCR3-negative naive cells, the former had more hydrophobic TRB CDR3s.

Researchers prepared the TRB cDNA libraries using 5' RACE with UMI labels. TCRdb re-called the 5' RACE reads and catalogs CDR3 proteins one per entry, DNA excluded. This table lists around 120,000 distinct CDR3 sequences. No antigen has been assigned to these receptors. The sequencing sample was made of naive CXCR3+ CD8+ T cells from blood. As for subset: CD45RO-CCR7+CD27+CD95- naive CD8+ T cells expressing CXCR3 (TNR3+). All receptors come from a human donor in good health. Some clones in this sample may be carry-over from other donors' samples.

The rearrangement links TRBV2 to TRBJ2-3. Germline V gives CDR1 SNHLY, CDR2 FYNNEI. CDR3 length: 16 residues. CDR3 sequence reads: CASSEALVSAADTQYF. Based on the CDR3 plus reference TRBV2 and TRBJ2-3, the full variable domain is EPEVTQTPSHQVTQMGQEVILRCVPISNHLYFYWYRQILGQKVEFLVSFYNNEISEKSEIFDDQFSVERPDGSNFTLKIRSTKLEDSAMYFCASSEALVSAADTQYFGPGTRLTVL.

The chain uses TRBV29-1 and TRBJ2-1. Germline CDR1 SQVTM, CDR2 ANQGSEA. The length of the CDR3 is 13 residues. The CDR3 reads CSVELDIYNEQSF.

The V and J genes are TRBV10-2 and TRBJ1-1; the D call of TRBD1 rests on TCRdb alone, since no DNA is present to check it. Germline V gene data show CDR1 as WSHSY and CDR2 as SAAADI. The CDR3 is 14 residues long. CDR3 residues: CASSDPGVITEAFF.